This T cell receptor (beta chain) was identified in a study of cytotoxic CD8 clonotypes in ibrutinib-treated CLL. Study-level results: Clonality showed a rise at ibrutinib response that reversed toward baseline at progression.

Worth noting for this clone: Antigen unknown.

Profiled with immunoSEQ multiplex PCR; TCRdb holds only in-frame clones, not every one. The table has some 70,000 clones, approximately 90% seen once. Material: PBMCs, obtained after 12 months of ibrutinib treatment. The TCR sequence derives from a human donor with chronic lymphocytic leukemia.

CDR3 sequence reads: CAISDGLLGNQPQHF. In nucleotides, the CDR3 is TGTGCCATCAGTGACGGGCTTTTGGGCAATCAGCCCCAGCATTTT. The rearrangement links TRBV10-3 to TRBJ1-5; D not resolved. Germline V gene sequence: CDR1 ENHRY, CDR2 SYGVKD. Trimming removed 3 bases from V and 2 bases from J, with 11 bases in between. This CDR3 comprises 15 residues.